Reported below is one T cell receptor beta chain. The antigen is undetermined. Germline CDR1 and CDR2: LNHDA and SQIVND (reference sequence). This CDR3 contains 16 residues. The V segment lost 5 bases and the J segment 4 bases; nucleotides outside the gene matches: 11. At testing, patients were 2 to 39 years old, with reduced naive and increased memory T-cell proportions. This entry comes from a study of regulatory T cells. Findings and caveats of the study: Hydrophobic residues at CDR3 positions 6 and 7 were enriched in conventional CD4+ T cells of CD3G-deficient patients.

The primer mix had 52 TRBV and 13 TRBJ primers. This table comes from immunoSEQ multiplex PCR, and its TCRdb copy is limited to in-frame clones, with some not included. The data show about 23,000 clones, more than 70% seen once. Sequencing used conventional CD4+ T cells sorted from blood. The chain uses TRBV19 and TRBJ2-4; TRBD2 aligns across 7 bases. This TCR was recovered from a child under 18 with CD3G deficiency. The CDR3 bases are TGTGCCAGTAGTCCCCAGGGCGGGAGTCAGAAAAACATTCAGTACTTC. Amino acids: CASSPQGGSQKNIQYF.